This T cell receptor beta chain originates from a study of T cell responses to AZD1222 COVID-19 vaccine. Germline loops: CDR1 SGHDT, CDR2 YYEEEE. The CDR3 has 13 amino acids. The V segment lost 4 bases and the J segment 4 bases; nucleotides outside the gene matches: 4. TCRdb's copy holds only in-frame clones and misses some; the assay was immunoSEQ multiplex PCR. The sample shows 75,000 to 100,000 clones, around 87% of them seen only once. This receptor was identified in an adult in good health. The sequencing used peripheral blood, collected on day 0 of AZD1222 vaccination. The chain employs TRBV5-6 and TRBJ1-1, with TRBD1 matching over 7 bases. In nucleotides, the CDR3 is TGTGCCAGCAGCCCAGGGGGGAGCACTGAAGCTTTCTTT. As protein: CASSPGGSTEAFF.